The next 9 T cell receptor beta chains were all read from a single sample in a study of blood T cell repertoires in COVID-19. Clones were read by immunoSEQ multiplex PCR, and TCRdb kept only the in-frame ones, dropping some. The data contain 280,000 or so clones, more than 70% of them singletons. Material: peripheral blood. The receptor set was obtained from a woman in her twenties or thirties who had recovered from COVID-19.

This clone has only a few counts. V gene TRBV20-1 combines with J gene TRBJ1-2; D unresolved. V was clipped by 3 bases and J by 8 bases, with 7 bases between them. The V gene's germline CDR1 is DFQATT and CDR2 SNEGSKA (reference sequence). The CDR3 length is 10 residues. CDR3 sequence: CSASLGGYTF. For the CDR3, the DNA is TGCAGTGCTAGTCTGGGCGGCTACACCTTC.

CDR3 sequence reads: CASSLAFGSGESTGELFF. DNA for the CDR3: TGCGCCAGCAGCTTGGCCTTTGGTAGCGGGGAGAGTACCGGGGAGCTGTTTTTT. The chain couples TRBV5-1 to TRBJ2-2; 8 nucleotides match TRBD2. CDR1 and CDR2 (germline): SGHRS, YFSETQ. V lost 0 bases, J lost 5 bases, and 12 bases stayed unmatched. The CDR3 is made up of 18 amino acids.

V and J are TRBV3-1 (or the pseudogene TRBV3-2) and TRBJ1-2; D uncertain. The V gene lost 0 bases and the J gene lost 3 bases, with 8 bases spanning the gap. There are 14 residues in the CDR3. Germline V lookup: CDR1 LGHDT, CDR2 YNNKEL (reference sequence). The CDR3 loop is CASSQDREDYGYTF. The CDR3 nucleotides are TGTGCCAGCAGCCAAGATCGGGAGGACTATGGCTACACCTTC.

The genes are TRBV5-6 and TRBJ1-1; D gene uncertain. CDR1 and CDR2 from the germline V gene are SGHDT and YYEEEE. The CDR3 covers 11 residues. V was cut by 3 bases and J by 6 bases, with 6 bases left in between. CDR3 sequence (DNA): TGTGCCAGCAGCTGGGAGTCTGAAGCTTTCTTT. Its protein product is CASSWESEAFF.

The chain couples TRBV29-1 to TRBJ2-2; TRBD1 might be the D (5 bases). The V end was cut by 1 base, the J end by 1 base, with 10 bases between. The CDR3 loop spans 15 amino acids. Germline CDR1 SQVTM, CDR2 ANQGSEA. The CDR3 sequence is CSVEGQGGNTGELFF. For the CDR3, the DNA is TGCAGCGTTGAAGGCCAGGGTGGGAACACCGGGGAGCTGTTTTTT.

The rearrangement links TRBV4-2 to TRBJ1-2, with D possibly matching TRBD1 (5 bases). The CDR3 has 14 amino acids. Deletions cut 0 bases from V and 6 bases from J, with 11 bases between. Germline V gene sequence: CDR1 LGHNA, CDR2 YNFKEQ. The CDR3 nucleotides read TGTGCCAGCAGCCAAGACAGAACGGGGGATGGCTACACCTTC. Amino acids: CASSQDRTGDGYTF.

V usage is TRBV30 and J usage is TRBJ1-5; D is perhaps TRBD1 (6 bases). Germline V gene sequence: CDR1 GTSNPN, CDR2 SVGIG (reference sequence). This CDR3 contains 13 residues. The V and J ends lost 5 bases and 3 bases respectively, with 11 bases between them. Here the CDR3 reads CAWAGATNQPQHF. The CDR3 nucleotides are TGTGCCTGGGCAGGGGCCACCAATCAGCCCCAGCATTTT.

The CDR3 protein is CASSFLGTHSGYTF. CDR3 sequence (DNA): TGTGCCAGCAGCTTCCTTGGGACACATAGTGGCTACACCTTC. The chain has TRBV5-8 and TRBJ1-2, with a weak D call TRBD1 (6 bases). The germline CDR1 and CDR2 sequences are SGHTS and YDEGEE. This CDR3 contains 14 residues. Trimming removed 2 bases from V and 7 bases from J, with 15 bases in between.

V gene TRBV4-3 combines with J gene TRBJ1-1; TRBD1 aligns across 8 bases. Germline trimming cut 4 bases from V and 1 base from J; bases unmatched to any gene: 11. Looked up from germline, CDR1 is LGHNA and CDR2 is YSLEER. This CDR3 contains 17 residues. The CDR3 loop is CASSLRTGTDWNTEAFF. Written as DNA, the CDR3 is TGCGCCAGCAGCCTCCGGACAGGGACGGATTGGAACACTGAAGCTTTCTTT.